This TCR beta chain was recorded in a study of regulatory T cells in long-lasting Graves disease (dated by TCRdb to the early 2020s). Background on the whole study: In the newly diagnosed Graves' disease group, patients had been taking antithyroid drugs for less than 3 months. TCR sequencing covered around 13 persistent and about 20 newly diagnosed Graves' disease patients, 33 samples in total. The study was conducted in China and was registered as a clinical trial. This study used TCR sequencing and RNA sequencing of peripheral blood to compare persistent Graves' disease patients against newly diagnosed Graves' disease patients. The paper's findings and limits, for the study overall: The study examined only peripheral blood because the primary lesion, thyroid tissue, could not be accessed. The authors noted that the small sample size was a limitation that may lower accuracy. Persistent Graves' disease patients showed lower TCR Shannon entropy and fewer highly expanded clones than newly diagnosed patients, suggesting clonal expansion. Only the TCR beta chain was sequenced and analyzed. More public clonotypes were shared among persistent patients (about 2,800) than among newly diagnosed patients (966).

The protocol used for the library was multiplex PCR. Instrument used: Illumina HiSeq 4000. CDR3 regions were amplified by Arm-PCR with iRepertoire HTBI primers to construct TCR beta libraries. PCR products were gel purified before sequencing. As for how the authors treated the data: A total of roughly 58 TRBV and some 15 TRBJ segments were identified across samples and were used for gene usage analysis of CDR3 amino acid clonotypes. Filtered high-quality paired reads were merged into contigs using COPE and FqMerger. BLAST was used to align contigs to the IMGT TRBV, TRBD and TRBJ reference genes, and CDR3 was defined following IMGT. Any clonotype with a frequency above 0.1% was classified as a highly expanded clone. Repertoire diversity was measured by Shannon entropy, and V-J evenness by the Gini coefficient. Clonotypes shared by more than one individual were considered public. The public reads were reanalyzed by TCRdb: fastp trimming at Q25, MiXCR alignment, in-frame beta chains only. For every CDR3 protein sequence, its rows merge into one entry that carries the most common genes and DNA. The authors' filters were not applied to this entry. A total of a few hundred thousand distinct CDR3 sequences appear in this sample, less than 15% of them only once. Of the sample, roughly a sixth is held by the ten largest clones.

This clonotype has ten or more counts. The antigen this receptor binds is unknown. No quality values exist for individual bases; no much larger clone is one base distant. The meaning of the sample's time point label: newly diagnosed GD, antithyroid drugs for less than 3 months. For both TCR sequencing and RNA sequencing, RNA was extracted from PBMCs using TRIzol. The diagnosis of Graves' disease followed American Thyroid Association guidelines. The patients came from an endocrinology department in Xi'an, China. Each patient gave approximately 9 milliliters of peripheral blood, collected in an EDTA anticoagulant tube. Ficoll Paque Plus density gradient separation was used to isolate PBMCs, and no further T cell sorting was performed. RNA quality was checked with an Agilent 2100 Bioanalyzer and agarose gel, and concentration with a NanoDrop 2000. The sample also formed part of further work on T cells in Graves' hyperthyroidism and ophthalmopathy. The other study reports the following: A patient counted as having stable Graves' hyperthyroidism if no progression to ophthalmopathy occurred over 18 months of follow-up. Hyperthyroidism patients were newly diagnosed, with disease duration under 2 months, and aged 18 to 65 years. Any patient with an uncontrolled infection, another autoimmune disease, pregnancy or lactation was excluded. Diagnoses were based on clinical symptoms, serum thyroxine and TRAb, thyroid ultrasound and orbital computed tomography. The first round of RT-PCR for the TCR CDR3 was performed with the HTBI primer set and the Qiagen OneStep RT-PCR kit. Blood samples also contained most of the expanded thyroid clonotypes (frequency above 0.001), which suggests that blood repertoires may reflect thyroid immune responses. Ophthalmopathy was separated from stable hyperthyroidism by a 13 V-J signature model, with approximately 90% sensitivity and approximately 81% specificity obtained in cross-validation and 80%/75% obtained in testing. In validation, progression to ophthalmopathy was predicted by the model with 70.59% sensitivity and roughly 76% specificity, a median of approximately 6.5 months before onset. A discovery cohort of approximately 100 patients, about 40 with Graves' ophthalmopathy and about 60 with stable Graves' hyperthyroidism, was used to find distinguishing TCR V-J signatures. Prospective prediction of ophthalmopathy was tested in an independent validation cohort consisting of 18 hyperthyroidism patients and over 15 patients who later progressed to ophthalmopathy. The 75 to 100 discovery patients were randomly split 7:3 into training and test sets. Thyroid tissue and blood T-cell repertoires from six Graves' hyperthyroidism patients were also compared in the study. After blood sampling, hyperthyroidism patients were treated with methimazole at a starting dose of 30 mg daily, and ophthalmopathy patients were treated with high-dose intravenous methylprednisolone. Libraries were constructed in a second round of multiplex PCR, after which size selection and purification were carried out. The libraries were sequenced on an Illumina HiSeq2000 using paired-end 100 bp reads. Raw data were processed with SOAPnuke, discarding reads with adapters, uncalled bases, mean Phred below 15, or no exact constant-primer or identifier match. COPE v1.2.5 was used to merge the high-quality paired reads, and each unique nucleotide sequence was defined as a clonotype. MiTCR v1.1 was used to align clonotypes to the IMGT TRBV, TRBD and TRBJ reference segments. Only V-J combinations with frequency above 0.0001, covering about 99% of repertoires, were analysed. The TCS score was defined as the ratio of F50 (clonal expansion) to E x V (chaos), calculated using BLOSUM62-based TCRdist between CDR3 peptides within each V-J. Welch's t-statistics and random forest reduced roughly 500 V-J features to some 14, which were used in a naive Bayes classifier (R e1071). Sample size was not statistically predetermined, and investigators were not blinded to group allocation. The paper reports TCR Vbeta CDR3 sequencing of 130 to 150 peripheral blood samples: approximately 41 ophthalmopathy, fewer than 80 hyperthyroidism and some 17 progressor patients.

This TCR was recovered from a woman aged 45-65 years with Graves disease. Donor details come from another sample of the same person, matched by shared clones. Here the sequenced sample was peripheral blood mononuclear cells (PBMCs), taken at new diagnosis, from a patient treated with antithyroid drugs.

This receptor carries the CDR3 CASSPRTSGEQYF. The DNA sequence follows: TGTGCCAGCAGCCCGAGGACTAGCGGCGAGCAGTACTTC. The chain couples TRBV7-3 to TRBJ2-7; 10 bases in the junction line up with TRBD2. From cysteine to phenylalanine, the CDR3 is 13 amino acids long. Here the CDR3 DNA is all that survives: 39 bases in frame from base 1. From V the trimming removes 5 bases and from J it removes 6 bases, while the gene matches leave 4 bases of the junction unaccounted for. As encoded in the germline V gene, CDR1 is SGHTA while CDR2 is FQGTGA.